This T cell receptor (beta chain) was captured in a study of cytomegalovirus exposure and HLA in healthy donors. Study outcomes and limitations: The classifier was said to identify cytomegalovirus status with high specificity and sensitivity. Follow-up analysis later connected one missense variant in DCLRE1C with trimming of TCR beta V- and J-genes. Clonal expansion, a later analysis showed, was greater in HLA-associated TCR beta chains than in equally common others.

The CDR3 runs 15 residues. V lost 4 bases and J 4 bases, leaving 16 bases between the germline ends. Germline V gene lookup returns CDR1 MDHEN and CDR2 SYDVKM. PCR used 60 Vbeta primers and 13 Jbeta primers. Study processing details: Unique TCR beta chains totaled roughly 81 million in a later count, with approximately 11 million of them shared. Clones were read by immunoSEQ multiplex PCR, and TCRdb kept only the in-frame ones, dropping some. That table gives V, J and clone size, and the DNA gave D and trimming. There are about 160,000 clones in the sample; 80% to 90% occur only once, and just under 2% lies in the top ten. Notes on this clone: Its specificity is not known.

Specimen: PBMCs. The receptor's source is a woman aged 18-29 years in good health and CMV-seronegative. This chain joins TRBV28 and TRBJ1-1; D perhaps matches TRBD1 (6 bases). CDR3 sequence reads: CASSSFTGMGTEAFF. The CDR3, as DNA: TGTGCCAGCAGTTCATTCACAGGGATGGGCACTGAAGCTTTCTTT.